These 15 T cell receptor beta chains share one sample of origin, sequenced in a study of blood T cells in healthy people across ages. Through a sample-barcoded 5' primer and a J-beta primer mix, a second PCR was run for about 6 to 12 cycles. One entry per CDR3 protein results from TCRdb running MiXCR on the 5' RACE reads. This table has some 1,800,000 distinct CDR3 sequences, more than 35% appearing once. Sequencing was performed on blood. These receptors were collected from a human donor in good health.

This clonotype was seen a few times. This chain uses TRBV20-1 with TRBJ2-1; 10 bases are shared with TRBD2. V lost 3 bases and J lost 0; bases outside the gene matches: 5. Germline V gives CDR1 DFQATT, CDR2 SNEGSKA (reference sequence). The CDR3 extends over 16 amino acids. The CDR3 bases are TGCAGTGCTAGTACTAGCGGGGCCAGCTCCTACAATGAGCAGTTCTTC. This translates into CSASTSGASSYNEQFF.

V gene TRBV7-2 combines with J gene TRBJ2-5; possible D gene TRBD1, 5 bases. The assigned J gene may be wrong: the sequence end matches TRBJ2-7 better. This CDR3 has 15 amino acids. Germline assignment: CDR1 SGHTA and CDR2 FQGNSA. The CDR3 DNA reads TGTGCCAGCAGCTTTTTTCCTTGGGGCCTGGACGAGCAGTACTTC. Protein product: CASSFFPWGLDEQYF.

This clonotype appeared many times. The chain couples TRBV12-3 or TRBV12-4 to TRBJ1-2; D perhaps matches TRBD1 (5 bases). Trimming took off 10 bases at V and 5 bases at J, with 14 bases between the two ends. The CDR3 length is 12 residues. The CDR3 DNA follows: TGTGCCATCAAGGGGAGGGTGTATGGCTACACCTTC. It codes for CAIKGRVYGYTF.

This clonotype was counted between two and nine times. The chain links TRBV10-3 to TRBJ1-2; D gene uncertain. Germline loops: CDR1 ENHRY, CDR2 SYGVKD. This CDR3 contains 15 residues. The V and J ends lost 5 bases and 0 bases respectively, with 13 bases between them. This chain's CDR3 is CAISTGPPANYGYTF. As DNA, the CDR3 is TGTGCCATCAGTACCGGGCCGCCGGCTAACTATGGCTACACCTTC.

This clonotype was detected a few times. The CDR3 loop is CASRRPQMVDEQFF. The CDR3 nucleotides read TGTGCCAGCAGACGGCCCCAAATGGTCGATGAGCAGTTCTTC. V and J are TRBV28 and TRBJ2-1; no definite D call. CDR1 is MDHEN and CDR2 is SYDVKM in the germline V gene. The V end lost 6 bases, the J end lost 8 bases, and 17 bases lay between the germline ends. CDR3 length equals 14 residues. Full variable domain (rest looked up from reference TRBV28 and TRBJ2-1): DVKVTQSSRYLVKRTGEKVFLECVQDMDHENMFWYRQDPGLGLRLIYFSYDVKMKEKGDIPEGYSVSREKKERFSLILESASTNQTSMYLCASRRPQMVDEQFFGPGTRLTVL.

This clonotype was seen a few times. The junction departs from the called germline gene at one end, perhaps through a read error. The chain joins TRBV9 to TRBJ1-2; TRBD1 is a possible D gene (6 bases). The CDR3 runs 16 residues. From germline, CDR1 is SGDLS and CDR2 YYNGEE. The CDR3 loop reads CASSVGDDRTRYGYAF. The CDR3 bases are TGTGCCAGCAGCGTAGGAGACGACAGGACGCGGTATGGCTACGCCTTC.

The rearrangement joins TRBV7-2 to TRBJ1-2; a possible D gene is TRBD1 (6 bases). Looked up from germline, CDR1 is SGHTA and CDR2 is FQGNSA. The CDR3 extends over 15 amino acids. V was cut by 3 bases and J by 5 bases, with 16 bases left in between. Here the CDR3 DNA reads TGTGCCAGCAGCTTCGGCGGGGGGCGCGAATATGGCTACACCTTC. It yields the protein CASSFGGGREYGYTF. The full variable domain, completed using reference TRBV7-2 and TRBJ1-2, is GAGVSQSPSNKVTEKGKDVELRCDPISGHTALYWYRQSLGQGLEFLIYFQGNSAPDKSGLPSDRFSAERTGGSVSTLTIQRTQQEDSAVYLCASSFGGGREYGYTFGSGTRLTVV.

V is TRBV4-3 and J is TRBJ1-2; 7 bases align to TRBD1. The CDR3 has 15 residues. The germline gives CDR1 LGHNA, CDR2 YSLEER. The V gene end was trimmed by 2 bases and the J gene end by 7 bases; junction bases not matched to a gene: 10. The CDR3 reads CASSQQRGLEGGYTF. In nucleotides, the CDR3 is TGCGCCAGCAGCCAACAAAGGGGGCTAGAGGGTGGCTACACCTTC.

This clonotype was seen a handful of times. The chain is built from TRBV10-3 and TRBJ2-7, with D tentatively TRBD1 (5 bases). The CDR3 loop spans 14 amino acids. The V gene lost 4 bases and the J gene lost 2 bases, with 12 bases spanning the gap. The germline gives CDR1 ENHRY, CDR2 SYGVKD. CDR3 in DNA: TGTGCCATCAGTGCGTTGACGGACACCTACGAGCAGTACTTC. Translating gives CAISALTDTYEQYF.

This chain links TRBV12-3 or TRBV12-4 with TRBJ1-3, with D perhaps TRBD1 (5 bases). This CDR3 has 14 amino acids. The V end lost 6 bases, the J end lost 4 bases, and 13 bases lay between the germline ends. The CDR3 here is CASRNRGRGNTIYF. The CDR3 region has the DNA TGTGCCAGCAGGAATCGGGGGAGAGGAAACACCATATATTTT.

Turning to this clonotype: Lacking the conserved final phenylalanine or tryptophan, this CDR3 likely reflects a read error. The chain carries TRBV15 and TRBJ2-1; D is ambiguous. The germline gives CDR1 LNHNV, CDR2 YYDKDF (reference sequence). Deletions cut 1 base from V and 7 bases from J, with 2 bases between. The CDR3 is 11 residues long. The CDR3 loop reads CATSRVNEQFC. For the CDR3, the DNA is TGTGCCACCAGCAGAGTAAATGAGCAGTTCTGC.

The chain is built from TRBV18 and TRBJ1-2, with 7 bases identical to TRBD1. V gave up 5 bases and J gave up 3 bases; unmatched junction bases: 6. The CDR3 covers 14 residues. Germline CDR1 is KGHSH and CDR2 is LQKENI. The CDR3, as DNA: TGTGCCAGCTCAACCAGGGGGAGTGACTATGGCTACACCTTC. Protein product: CASSTRGSDYGYTF.

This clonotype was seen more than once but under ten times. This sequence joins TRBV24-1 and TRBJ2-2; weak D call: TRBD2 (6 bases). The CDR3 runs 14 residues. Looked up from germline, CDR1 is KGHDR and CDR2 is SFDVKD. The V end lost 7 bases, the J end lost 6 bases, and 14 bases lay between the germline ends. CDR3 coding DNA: TGTGCCACCAGAGCTGGGGAGGAAGCCGGGGAGCTGTTTTTT. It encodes CATRAGEEAGELFF.

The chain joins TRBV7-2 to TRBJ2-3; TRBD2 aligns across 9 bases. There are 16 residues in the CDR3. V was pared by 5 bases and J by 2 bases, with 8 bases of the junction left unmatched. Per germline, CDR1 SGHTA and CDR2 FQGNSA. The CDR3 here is CASSALAGYYTDTQYF. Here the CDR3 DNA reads TGTGCCAGCAGCGCCCTAGCGGGGTACTACACAGATACGCAGTATTTT.

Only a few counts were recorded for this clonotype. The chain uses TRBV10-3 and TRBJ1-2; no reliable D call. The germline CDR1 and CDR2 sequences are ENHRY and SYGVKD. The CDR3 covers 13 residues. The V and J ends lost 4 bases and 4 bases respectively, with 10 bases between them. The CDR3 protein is CAISVTQFYGYTF. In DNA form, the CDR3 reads TGTGCCATCAGTGTGACGCAATTCTATGGCTACACCTTC.